This T cell receptor (beta chain) came from a study of T cell responses to AZD1222 COVID-19 vaccine. Findings and caveats of the study: No day 14 peak samples; only post-peak repertoires were characterized. Mostly white British, mostly female donors; authors suggested clonal diversity may be underestimated. In the spike-specific TCR repertoire, nearly half reportedly target unmutated variant regions. Baseline seropositivity characterized only six or seven AZD1222 recipients.

Method: immunoSEQ multiplex PCR; TCRdb's copy keeps in-frame clones and lacks some. The table has about 190,000 clones, around 90% seen once. This clone has just one count. What it binds is not known. Sample: peripheral blood, taken on day 0 of AZD1222 vaccination. The origin of this receptor is an adult in good health.

The CDR3 is CATAPSLPHGYTF. The CDR3 DNA follows: TGTGCCACCGCGCCCTCCCTGCCCCATGGCTACACCTTC. The chain carries TRBV27 and TRBJ1-2, with no clear D. Trimming pared 10 bases from V and 6 bases from J, leaving 18 bases between. The CDR3 totals 13 residues. Germline V gene sequence: CDR1 MNHEY, CDR2 SMNVEV (reference sequence).